These 9 T cell receptor beta chains originate from one sample sequenced in a study of shared clonotypes between healthy human individuals (TCRdb year 2020). Libraries were prepared through the immunoSEQ multiplex PCR assay. The table was pulled from immuneACCESS by TCRdb, which kept in-frame rearrangements only. Such tables lose some clones; where checked, under half of the loss comes from unresolved V genes, and the rest has no known cause. The sample records more than 2 million clones, 90% to 96% of which are singletons. The biggest ten clones account for about 0.13% of the sample. Sequenced sample: naive CD4+ T cells sorted from blood. What the cell subset or site label conveys for this sample: CD45RA+ positively selected. All receptors derive from a man aged 18 to 35 in good health.

V gene TRBV5-1 combines with J gene TRBJ2-7; D unclear. Germline V CDR1 and CDR2: SGHRS, YFSETQ. CDR3 size: 14 residues. Trimming took 5 bases from V and 11 from J, leaving 23 bases between them. CDR3 sequence (DNA): TGCGCCAGCAGTCACGGCCCCCCATCCGCCCCGGAGTACTTC. It is translated as CASSHGPPSAPEYF.

This clone is a singleton in its sample. The genes are TRBV10-3 and TRBJ2-2; D remains ambiguous. CDR1 is ENHRY and CDR2 is SYGVKD in the germline V gene. Trimming took 3 bases from V and 1 from J, leaving 9 bases between them. This CDR3 has 15 amino acids. The chain's CDR3 is CAISDDVKNTGELFF. CDR3 bases: TGTGCCATCAGTGATGACGTTAAGAACACCGGGGAGCTGTTTTTT.

V and J are TRBV9 and TRBJ1-6; a weak D match, TRBD1 (6 bases). The CDR3 runs 17 residues. Germline V gene sequence: CDR1 SGDLS, CDR2 YYNGEE. Trimming stripped 3 bases from V and 5 bases from J, with 18 bases between. CDR3 bases: TGTGCCAGCAGCGGACCCGGGGCACAGGGAAATAATTCACCCCTCCACTTT. Its translation: CASSGPGAQGNNSPLHF.

This clone has just one count. This chain connects TRBV28 to TRBJ2-7, with D unresolved. This CDR3 region has 17 residues. The germline V gene has CDR1 MDHEN and CDR2 SYDVKM. Deletions cut 10 bases from V and 1 base from J, with 26 bases between. The DNA of the CDR3 is TGTGCCATCCACCTTCGGCCCACATTGATGGGGTCCTACGAGCAGTACTTC. This sequence encodes CAIHLRPTLMGSYEQYF. Based on the CDR3 plus reference TRBV28 and TRBJ2-7, the full variable domain is DVKVTQSSRYLVKRTGEKVFLECVQDMDHENMFWYRQDPGLGLRLIYFSYDVKMKEKGDIPEGYSVSREKKERFSLILESASTNQTSMYLCAIHLRPTLMGSYEQYFGPGTRLTVT.

This chain uses TRBV9 with TRBJ2-3, with a weak D call TRBD2 (6 bases). V was pared by 3 bases and J by 1 base, with 12 bases between. CDR3 length: 15 residues. Germline V gene sequence: CDR1 SGDLS, CDR2 YYNGEE. The CDR3 bases are TGTGCCAGCAGCGCTCTAGCGATAGGCACAGATACGCAGTATTTT. Translated: CASSALAIGTDTQYF.

This clone was found once. The chain carries TRBV5-4 and TRBJ2-1, with 13 bases identical to TRBD2. J lost 0 bases, V lost 0 bases, and 9 bases had no gene match. CDR3 size: 20 residues. Germline assignment: CDR1 SGHNT and CDR2 YYREEE (reference sequence). The CDR3 loop is CASSLALGLAGSSSYNEQFF. DNA of the CDR3: TGTGCCAGCAGCTTGGCGTTGGGACTAGCGGGATCCAGCTCCTACAATGAGCAGTTCTTC.

This chain uses TRBV5-1 with TRBJ1-2, with a tentative D call TRBD1 (5 bases). V was clipped by 3 bases and J by 3 bases, with 18 bases between them. Germline V CDR1 and CDR2: SGHRS, YFSETQ. CDR3 length equals 16 residues. CDR3 sequence: CASSSDGRGSYYGYTF. CDR3 nucleotides: TGCGCCAGCAGCTCGGACGGCCGGGGGAGTTACTATGGCTACACCTTC. Together with reference TRBV5-1 and TRBJ1-2, the CDR3 gives the full variable domain: KAGVTQTPRYLIKTRGQQVTLSCSPISGHRSVSWYQQTPGQGLQFLFEYFSETQRNKGNFPGRFSGRQFSNSRSEMNVSTLELGDSALYLCASSSDGRGSYYGYTFGSGTRLTVV.

Only one count was recorded for this clone. The chain has TRBV5-4 and TRBJ2-1; 7 bases are shared with TRBD1. The CDR3 is 16 residues long. J was trimmed by 0 bases and V by 0 bases; bases with no gene match: 3. CDR1 SGHNT and CDR2 YYREEE come from the germline V gene (reference sequence). The CDR3 spells CASSLAGQASYNEQFF. CDR3 in DNA: TGTGCCAGCAGCTTGGCTGGACAGGCCTCCTACAATGAGCAGTTCTTC.

The chain recombines TRBV6-1 with TRBJ1-6, with D possibly TRBD1 on 5 matching bases. Trimming stripped 3 bases from V and 2 bases from J, with 8 bases between. The CDR3 is 15 residues long. Germline CDR1 reads MNHNS; CDR2 reads SASEGT. The CDR3 sequence is CASSEGPAYNSPLHF. The CDR3 region has the DNA TGTGCCAGCAGTGAGGGACCTGCCTATAATTCACCCCTCCACTTT.